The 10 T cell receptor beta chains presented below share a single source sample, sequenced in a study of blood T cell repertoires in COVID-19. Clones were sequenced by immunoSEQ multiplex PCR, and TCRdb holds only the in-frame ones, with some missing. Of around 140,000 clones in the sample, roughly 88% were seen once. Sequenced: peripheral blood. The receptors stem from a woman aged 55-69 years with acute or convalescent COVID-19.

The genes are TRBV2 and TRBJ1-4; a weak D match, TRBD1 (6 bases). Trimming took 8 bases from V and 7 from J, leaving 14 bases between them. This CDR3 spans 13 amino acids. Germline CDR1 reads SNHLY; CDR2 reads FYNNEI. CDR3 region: CASEQGELEKLFF. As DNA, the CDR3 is TGTGCCAGCGAACAGGGCGAGCTTGAAAAACTGTTTTTT.

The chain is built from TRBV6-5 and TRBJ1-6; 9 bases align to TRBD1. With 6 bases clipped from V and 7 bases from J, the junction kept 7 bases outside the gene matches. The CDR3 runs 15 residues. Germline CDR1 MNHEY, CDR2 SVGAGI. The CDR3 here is CASRLQGAGNSPLHF. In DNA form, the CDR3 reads TGTGCCAGCAGGTTACAGGGGGCAGGCAATTCACCCCTCCACTTT.

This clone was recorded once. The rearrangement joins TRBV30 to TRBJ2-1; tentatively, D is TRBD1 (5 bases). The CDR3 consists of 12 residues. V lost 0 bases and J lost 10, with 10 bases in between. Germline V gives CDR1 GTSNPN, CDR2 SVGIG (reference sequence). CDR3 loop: CAWSVPGPEQFF. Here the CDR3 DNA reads TGTGCCTGGAGTGTACCAGGGCCCGAGCAGTTCTTC.

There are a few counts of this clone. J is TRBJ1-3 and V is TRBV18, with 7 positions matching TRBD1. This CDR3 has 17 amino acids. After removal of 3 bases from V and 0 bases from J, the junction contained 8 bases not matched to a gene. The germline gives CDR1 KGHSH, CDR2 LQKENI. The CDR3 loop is CASSPQGGLSSGNTIYF. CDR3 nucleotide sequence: TGTGCCAGCTCACCCCAAGGGGGCCTCAGCTCTGGAAACACCATATATTTT.

CDR3 amino acids: CASSTGTAPQPQHF. In nucleotides, the CDR3 is TGTGCCAGCAGCACCGGGACAGCACCTCAGCCCCAGCATTTT. The V call is TRBV6-2 or TRBV6-3, the J call TRBJ1-5; TRBD1 aligns across 7 bases. Germline trimming cut 6 bases from V and 6 bases from J; bases unmatched to any gene: 8. CDR1 is MNHEY, CDR2 SVGEGT, per germline. There are 14 residues in the CDR3.

The CDR3 loop is CASSEFGTAQETQYF. CDR3 in DNA: TGTGCCAGCAGTGAGTTCGGGACTGCGCAAGAGACCCAGTACTTC. The chain recombines TRBV6-1 with TRBJ2-5; perhaps TRBD2 as D (6 bases). The CDR3 runs 15 residues. V lost 3 bases, J lost 2 bases, and 13 bases lay in between. The germline V gene encodes CDR1 MNHNS and CDR2 SASEGT.

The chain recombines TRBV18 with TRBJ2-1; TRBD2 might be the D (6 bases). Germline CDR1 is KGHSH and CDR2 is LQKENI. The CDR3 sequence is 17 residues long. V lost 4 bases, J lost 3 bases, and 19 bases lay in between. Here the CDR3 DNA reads TGTGCCAGCTCACGTCAAGTGGGGGGAGTAGGCTACAATGAGCAGTTCTTC. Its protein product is CASSRQVGGVGYNEQFF. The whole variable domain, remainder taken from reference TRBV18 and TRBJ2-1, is NAGVMQNPRHLVRRRGQEARLRCSPMKGHSHVYWYRQLPEEGLKFMVYLQKENIIDESGMPKERFSAEFPKEGPSILRIQQVVRGDSAAYFCASSRQVGGVGYNEQFFGPGTRLTVL.

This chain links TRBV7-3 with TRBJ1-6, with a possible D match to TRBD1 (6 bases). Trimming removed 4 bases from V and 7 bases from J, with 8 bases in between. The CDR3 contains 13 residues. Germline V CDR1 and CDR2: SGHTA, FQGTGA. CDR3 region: CASSSGTNSPLHF. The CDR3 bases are TGTGCCAGCAGCTCCGGGACAAATTCACCCCTCCACTTT.

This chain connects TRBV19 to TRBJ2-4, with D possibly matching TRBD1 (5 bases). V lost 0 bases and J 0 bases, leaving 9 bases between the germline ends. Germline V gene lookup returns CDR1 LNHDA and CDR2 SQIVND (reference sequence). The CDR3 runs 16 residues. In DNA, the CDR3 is TGTGCCAGTAGTATAGATCGACAGCTAGCCAAAAACATTCAGTACTTC. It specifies CASSIDRQLAKNIQYF.

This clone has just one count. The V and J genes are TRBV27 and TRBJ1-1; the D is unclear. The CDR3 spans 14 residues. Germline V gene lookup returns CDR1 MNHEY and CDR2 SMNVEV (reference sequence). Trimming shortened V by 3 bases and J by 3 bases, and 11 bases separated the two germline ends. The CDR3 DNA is TGTGCCAGCAGTTTTAATAACAGATACACTGAAGCTTTCTTT. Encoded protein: CASSFNNRYTEAFF.